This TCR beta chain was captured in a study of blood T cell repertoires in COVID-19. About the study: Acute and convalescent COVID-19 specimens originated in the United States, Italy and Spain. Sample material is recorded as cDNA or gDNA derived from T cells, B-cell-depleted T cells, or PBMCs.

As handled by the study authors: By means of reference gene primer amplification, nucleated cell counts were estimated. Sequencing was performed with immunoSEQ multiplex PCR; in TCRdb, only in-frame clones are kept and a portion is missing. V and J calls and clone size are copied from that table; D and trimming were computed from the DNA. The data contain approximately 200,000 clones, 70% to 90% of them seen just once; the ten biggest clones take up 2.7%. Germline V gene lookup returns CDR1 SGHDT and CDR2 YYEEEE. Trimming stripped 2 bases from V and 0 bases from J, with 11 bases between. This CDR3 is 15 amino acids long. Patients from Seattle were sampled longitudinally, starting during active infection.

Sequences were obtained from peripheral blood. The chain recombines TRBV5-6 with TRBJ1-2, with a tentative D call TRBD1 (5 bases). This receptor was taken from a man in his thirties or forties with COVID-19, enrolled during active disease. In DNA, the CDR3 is TGTGCCAGCAGCTTAGACAGCGCACCTAACTATGGCTACACCTTC. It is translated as CASSLDSAPNYGYTF.